The sequence of this T cell receptor (beta chain) was determined in a study of blood T cell repertoires in COVID-19 (dated by TCRdb to the early 2020s). About the full investigation: The collaborator samples originated in the United States, Italy and Spain and spanned the acute and convalescent phases of COVID-19. The prospective study material was composed of cDNA or gDNA derived from T cells, B-cell-depleted T cells, or PBMCs. The dataset comprised deeply sampled blood TCRbeta repertoires from subjects exposed to, actively infected with, or recovered from COVID-19. A freely available public database, intended as a resource for researchers studying the immune response to SARS-CoV-2, is where the repertoires were released. Samples came from the ongoing ImmuneRACE study (first 160 participants) plus 1,254 subjects from 6 global collaborators. The sample metadata nearly always contained a de-identified subject ID, COVID-19 status, age in years and sex. Where available, HLA class I and class II types were taken from metadata supplied by the sample provider and were not determined by assay-based typing. The investigation overall reported the following: Clinical and demographic metadata were provided uncurated, with the amount varying by source and participant.

TCRbeta CDR3 regions were amplified from genomic DNA using the immunoSEQ Assay, a bias-controlled multiplex PCR. The paper's data handling went like this. The number of nucleated cells in each sample was estimated from the amplification of reference gene primers within the assay. To quantify the absolute abundance of each unique TCRbeta CDR3 rearrangement, sequence reads were collapsed and filtered. For each sample, productive Simpson clonality was calculated by taking the square root of Simpson's diversity index across productive rearrangements. The source is immuneACCESS, and TCRdb retained only in-frame sequences with V and J called. Part of the clones is not carried over; for the studies checked, unresolved V genes explain less than half of this, and the remainder is unexplained. Clone size and the V and J calls come from that table; the DNA yielded D and trimming. The sample table holds 200,000 to 250,000 clones, of which around 80% were seen once. 10% of the sample belongs to the ten largest clones.

Remarks on this clone: The antigen it recognizes is unknown. Per-base qualities were not stored, and no clone one base away is much larger.

Whole blood was collected in K2EDTA tubes by collaborating institutions according to the institutions' own protocols. Collaborator samples were shipped for TCRbeta analysis as frozen whole blood, isolated PBMCs, or DNA extracted from either sample type. CDR1 SGHRS and CDR2 YFSETQ were looked up in the germline V gene. The CDR3 has 19 amino acids, counting the end cysteine and phenylalanine. The kept DNA is CDR3 alone, 57 bases in frame from the first base. Trimming leaves V shorter by 2 bases and J shorter by 2 bases, with the junction holding 12 bases beyond the gene matches. The sample taken for sequencing was peripheral blood. In this chain, TRBV5-1 is recombined with TRBJ2-6, with 8 bases in between that match TRBD1. This sequence originates from a woman over 75 with acute or convalescent COVID-19. The DNA is TGCGCCAGCAGCTTATTTGGACAGGGTATATATACTGGGGCCAACGTCCTGACTTTC. The resulting protein is CASSLFGQGIYTGANVLTF.